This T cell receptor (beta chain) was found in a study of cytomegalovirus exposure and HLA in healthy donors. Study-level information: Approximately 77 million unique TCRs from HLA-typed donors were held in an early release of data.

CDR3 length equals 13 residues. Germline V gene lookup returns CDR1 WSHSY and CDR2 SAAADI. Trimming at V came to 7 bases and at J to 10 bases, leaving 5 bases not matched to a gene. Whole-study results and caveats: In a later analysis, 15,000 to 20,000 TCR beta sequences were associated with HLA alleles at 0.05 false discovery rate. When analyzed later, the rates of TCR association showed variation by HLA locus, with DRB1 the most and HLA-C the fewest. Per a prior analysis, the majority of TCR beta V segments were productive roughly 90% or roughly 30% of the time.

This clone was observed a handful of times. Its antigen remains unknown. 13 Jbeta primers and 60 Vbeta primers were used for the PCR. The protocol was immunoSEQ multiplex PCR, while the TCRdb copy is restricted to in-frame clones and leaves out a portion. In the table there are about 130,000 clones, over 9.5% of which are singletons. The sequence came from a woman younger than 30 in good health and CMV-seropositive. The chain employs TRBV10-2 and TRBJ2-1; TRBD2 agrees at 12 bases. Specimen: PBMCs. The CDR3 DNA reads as TGCGCCAGCACTAGCGGGAGGGCCGGGGAGCAGTTCTTC. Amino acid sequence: CASTSGRAGEQFF.